These 15 T cell receptor beta chains came from one sample sequenced in a study of vaccination effects on CD4 cells after COVID-19. The method was immunoSEQ multiplex PCR; TCRdb's version includes in-frame clones alone and lacks a portion of them. The table shows about 45,000 clones, with more than 65% occurring only once. Their recognized antigens are unknown. Scientists isolated CD4+ T cells after a roughly 9-day culture period ended. As their vaccination, participants received two doses of either BNT162b2 or mRNA-1273. The specimen was CD4+ T cells from PBMCs cultured without peptide, collected after COVID-19 vaccination. The receptors derive from a human donor who received a COVID-19 vaccine.

CDR3 protein: CSVAKNTGGWYEQYF. The CDR3 nucleotides read TGCAGCGTAGCTAAGAACACAGGGGGCTGGTACGAGCAGTACTTC. V and J are TRBV29-1 and TRBJ2-7, with TRBD1 matching 9 bases. J lost 4 bases, V lost 6 bases, and 13 bases had no gene match. Looked up from germline, CDR1 is SQVTM and CDR2 is ANQGSEA. The CDR3 consists of 15 residues.

The rearrangement joins TRBV27 to TRBJ1-5, with 8 positions matching TRBD1. Losses at the gene ends were 3 bases for V and 4 bases for J; bases not matched to a gene: 5. Germline CDR1 and CDR2: MNHEY and SMNVEV (reference sequence). The CDR3 spans 15 residues. CDR3 sequence (DNA): TGTGCCAGCAGTTTTTCCAGGGGGCCTAATCAGCCCCAGCATTTT. Amino acids: CASSFSRGPNQPQHF.

V and J are TRBV10-3 and TRBJ2-1; 11 bases fit TRBD2. The CDR3 has 19 amino acids. Looked up from germline, CDR1 is ENHRY and CDR2 is SYGVKD. J lost 4 bases, V lost 6 bases, and 17 bases had no gene match. This CDR3 is CAIRSTSGTVYSGYNEQFF. The CDR3 DNA follows: TGTGCCATCAGATCGACTAGCGGGACTGTTTATTCGGGTTACAATGAGCAGTTCTTC.

For this clone: The same CDR3 is also encoded by other DNA sequences in this sample. The rearrangement links TRBV6-1 to TRBJ2-6; D unclear. Germline V gives CDR1 MNHNS, CDR2 SASEGT. The ends were cut back, 1 base at V and 0 bases at J, with 4 bases in the middle. The CDR3 is made up of 15 amino acids. DNA of the CDR3: TGTGCCAGCAGTGAAGAGGGCTCTGGGGCCAACGTCCTGACTTTC. Translated, it gives CASSEEGSGANVLTF.

The gene calls are TRBV2 and TRBJ1-5; no reliable D call. With 5 bases removed from V and 0 bases from J, the gap between germline ends came to 11 bases. Germline CDR1 SNHLY, CDR2 FYNNEI. The CDR3 runs 15 residues. The CDR3: CASSKTDHSNQPQHF. The CDR3 DNA follows: TGTGCCAGCAGTAAAACCGACCATAGCAATCAGCCCCAGCATTTT.

CDR3 bases: TGTGCCAGCAGTCTCCGCCTCGCAAACAGGGTGGGTCCTGGAAACACCATATATTTT. It is translated as CASSLRLANRVGPGNTIYF. The chain employs TRBV6-6 and TRBJ1-3; possibly TRBD1 for D (6 bases). With 5 bases removed from V and 2 bases from J, the gap between germline ends came to 25 bases. This CDR3 contains 19 residues. Germline V lookup: CDR1 MNHNY, CDR2 SVGAGI (reference sequence).

In its sample, this clone was seen a few times. An end of the junction does not agree with germline; a read error may underlie this. The rearrangement links TRBV2 to TRBJ1-2; the D is unclear. Germline V gene sequence: CDR1 SNHLY, CDR2 FYNNEI. The CDR3 covers 13 residues. CDR3 amino acids: CASGDGPNYGYTF. The DNA for the CDR3 is TGTGCCAGCGGTGACGGACCTAACTATGGCTACACCTTC.

The rearrangement joins TRBV6-5 to TRBJ1-1, with D perhaps TRBD1 (5 bases). The CDR3 sequence is 15 residues long. V lost 5 bases, J lost 5 bases, and 18 bases lay in between. The V gene's germline CDR1 is MNHEY and CDR2 SVGAGI. Written as DNA, the CDR3 is TGTGCCAGCAGTCGAAACCAAGGTCGGGGGACTGAAGCTTTCTTT. This codes for CASSRNQGRGTEAFF.

The gene calls are TRBV6-1 and TRBJ2-3; the D is unclear. From germline, CDR1 is MNHNS and CDR2 SASEGT. The CDR3 spans 14 residues. Trimming removed 1 base at V and 0 bases at J, with 5 bases between. CDR3 residues: CASSEVVSTDTQYF. CDR3 in DNA: TGTGCCAGCAGTGAAGTTGTTAGCACAGATACGCAGTATTTT.

V and J are TRBV9 and TRBJ2-1; 9 nucleotides align to TRBD1. Germline CDR1 and CDR2: SGDLS and YYNGEE. The CDR3 sequence is 17 residues long. J lost 5 bases, V lost 0 bases, and 9 bases had no gene match. CDR3 nucleotides: TGTGCCAGCAGCGTAGTTGGATTCGGGACAGGGAACAATGAGCAGTTCTTC. Its protein product is CASSVVGFGTGNNEQFF.

V usage is TRBV25-1 and J usage is TRBJ1-3; no clear D. The CDR3 is 14 residues long. Trimming cost V 1 base and J 0 bases, with 4 bases left between them. From germline, CDR1 is MGHDK and CDR2 SYGVNS. CDR3 nucleotides: TGTGCCAGCAGTGAATTCAGCTCTGGAAACACCATATATTTT. Translation: CASSEFSSGNTIYF.

The J gene is TRBJ2-3, the V gene TRBV5-1, with TRBD2 identical over 8 bases. Per germline, CDR1 SGHRS and CDR2 YFSETQ. This CDR3 contains 14 residues. J was trimmed by 1 base and V by 7 bases; bases with no gene match: 5. The CDR3 sequence is CASARSGGTDTQYF. The CDR3 DNA is TGCGCCAGCGCACGTAGCGGGGGCACAGATACGCAGTATTTT. Full variable domain (missing parts from reference TRBV5-1 and TRBJ2-3): KAGVTQTPRYLIKTRGQQVTLSCSPISGHRSVSWYQQTPGQGLQFLFEYFSETQRNKGNFPGRFSGRQFSNSRSEMNVSTLELGDSALYLCASARSGGTDTQYFGPGTRLTVL.

V is TRBV24-1 and J is TRBJ2-1; a weak D match, TRBD2 (6 bases). The CDR3 runs to 16 residues. V was trimmed by 3 bases and J by 9 bases, leaving 20 bases between them. Germline CDR1 KGHDR, CDR2 SFDVKD. CDR3 in amino acids: CATSDPSLGGRVEQFF. As DNA, the CDR3 is TGTGCCACCAGTGATCCAAGCCTGGGGGGTCGGGTTGAGCAGTTCTTC.

This clone has more than one count but fewer than ten. The chain combines TRBV12-3 or TRBV12-4 with TRBJ1-2, with TRBD1 matching 7 bases. The CDR3 contains 13 residues. The trim removed 4 bases at V and 8 bases at J, leaving 7 bases unmatched. The CDR3 sequence: CASSSGQAGGYTF. CDR3 DNA: TGTGCCAGCAGTTCCGGACAGGCGGGAGGCTACACCTTC.

CDR3 residues: CASSRGQGETEAFF. CDR3 DNA sequence: TGTGCCAGCAGCCGTGGACAGGGGGAGACTGAAGCTTTCTTT. The chain joins TRBV6-5 to TRBJ1-1; 10 nucleotides match TRBD1. Germline trimming cut 6 bases from V and 5 bases from J; bases unmatched to any gene: 6. The CDR3 loop spans 14 amino acids. From germline, CDR1 is MNHEY and CDR2 SVGAGI.